Described below is a single T cell receptor (beta chain) sequence and its context. Construction of the TCRbeta library involved unique molecular identifiers. TCRdb passed the PCR reads through MiXCR, listing each CDR3 protein once. The profile shows around 380,000 distinct CDR3 sequences, approximately 10% of them singletons. The V gene's germline CDR1 is SGHAT and CDR2 FQNNGV. V lost 1 base to trimming and J lost 11 bases, with 9 bases between them. The length of the CDR3 is 12 residues. These data belong to a study of T-cell reconstitution after alpha-beta-depleted transplantation in children. The gene calls are TRBV11-2 and TRBJ2-1, with D uncertain. The specimen comprised PBMCs from the stem cell graft donor, sampled from the stem cell graft. The TCR was taken from a human donor who donated a stem cell graft to a child with acute myeloid leukemia. The CDR3 nucleotides read TGTGCCAGCAGCTTAGGCCAGATCCAGCAGTTCTTC. Translating gives CASSLGQIQQFF. Supplemented by reference TRBV11-2 and TRBJ2-1, the full variable domain reads EAGVAQSPRYKIIEKRQSVAFWCNPISGHATLYWYQQILGQGPKLLIQFQNNGVVDDSQLPKDRFSAERLKGVDSTLKIQPAKLEDSAVYLCASSLGQIQQFFGPGTRLTVL.